This T cell receptor (beta chain) was retrieved from a study of shared clonotypes between healthy human individuals. The CDR3 runs 13 residues. Running of the assay took place at deep level. Each subset's genomic DNA was shared equally among a number of immunoSEQ plates. Sequenced by immunoSEQ multiplex PCR; TCRdb stores in-frame clones only, minus some. This sample has roughly 590,000 clones; 95% to 96% occur once, and the top ten carry 0.11%. It was CD45RO-negative cells, positively selected for CCR7, that made up naive CD8 cells, with terminally differentiated effector memory CD45RA+ cells excluded.

Sample: naive CD8+ T cells sorted from blood. This chain joins TRBV21-1 and TRBJ2-5; the table's D call, TRBD1, was not checked against the DNA. The J call may be wrong; the DNA end is better matched by TRBJ2-7. TRBV21-1 has pseudogene status. The receptor was derived from a woman aged 30 to 39 in good health. The CDR3 loop reads CASSTTILGEQYF. CDR3 nucleotide sequence: TGTGCCAGCAGCACGACCATTTTGGGCGAGCAGTACTTC.